A selection of T cell receptor beta chains follows, all from one sample in a study of Ad26.COV2.S vaccination and SARS-CoV-2 variants. Repertoires were generated with immunoSEQ multiplex PCR, while TCRdb's copy carries only in-frame clones and drops some. The table records about 400,000 clones, 92% of them present only once. This sample comprised peripheral blood, obtained in a trial of Ad26.COV2.S vaccine versus placebo. These receptors originate from a person between 18 and 65 years old who received the Ad26.COV2.S COVID-19 vaccine or a placebo. The CDR3 runs from the conserved cysteine through the conserved F or W. Each record gives: clone size, J gene, V gene, D gene, CDR3 DNA, CDR3 protein. D genes are given only for firm matches. Part of the rows lack a size; the others show once, few, many or a class for expanded clones.

>NA|TRBJ1-6|TRBV19|NA
TGTGCCAGTAGTATCTTTTATGTCGGCAGGGTTGAGAATTCACCCCTCCACTTT
CASSIFYVGRVENSPLHF
>once|TRBJ2-7|TRBV3-1/TRBV3-2|TRBD2
TGTGCCAGCAGCCATGCTGCGGGGGACTCCTACGAGCAGTACTTC
CASSHAAGDSYEQYF
>once|TRBJ2-6|TRBV6-4|NA
TGTGCCAGCAGTGGTGTGCAGGGCCTCTCTGGGGCCAACGTCCTGACTTTC
CASSGVQGLSGANVLTF
>NA|TRBJ1-2|TRBV6-5|NA
TGTGCCAGCAGCCGACAATCGAACTATGGCTACACCTTC
CASSRQSNYGYTF
>NA|TRBJ2-5|TRBV18|NA
TGTGCCAGCTCACACGTAGGGACAACACAAGAGACCCAGTACTTC
CASSHVGTTQETQYF
>NA|TRBJ1-1|TRBV3-1/TRBV3-2|NA
TGTGCCAGCAGCCCATTAGACAGGAACACTGAAGCTTTCTTT
CASSPLDRNTEAFF
>NA|TRBJ1-1|TRBV7-2|NA
TGTGCCAGCAGCCCGGGGCGTGCGGTGAACACTGAAGCTTTCTTT
CASSPGRAVNTEAFF
>NA|TRBJ1-1|TRBV6-5|NA
TGTGCCAGCAGTCGGAAAAAAATGGGGTCTGAAGCTTTCTTT
CASSRKKMGSEAFF
>NA|TRBJ1-1|TRBV25-1|NA
TGTGCCAGCAGTGAATATGGCTGGCCCATGAACACTGAAGCTTTCTTT
CASSEYGWPMNTEAFF
>few|TRBJ1-5|TRBV28|NA
TGTGCCAGCAGTTTATTCGGTGCATGGGGTTATAGCAATCAGCCCCAGCATTTT
CASSLFGAWGYSNQPQHF
>NA|TRBJ1-5|TRBV19|NA
TGTGCCAGTAGTGGAGGGCAGCCCCAGCATTTT
CASSGGQPQHF
>NA|TRBJ1-1|TRBV7-2|NA
TGTGCCAGCAGCTTAGATAGACAGCCTGAAGCTTTCTTT
CASSLDRQPEAFF
>NA|TRBJ1-1|TRBV12-5|NA
TGTGCTAGTGGTCCGAGGGGGGGACTGAACACTGAAGCTTTCTTT
CASGPRGGLNTEAFF
>NA|TRBJ2-5|TRBV29-1|TRBD2
TGCAGCGTTTCAGCGGGGGTACAAGAGACCCAGTACTTC
CSVSAGVQETQYF
>NA|TRBJ2-1|TRBV6-2/TRBV6-3|NA
TGTGCCAGCAGTTACTCGATACAGAGCTCCTACAATGAGCAGTTCTTC
CASSYSIQSSYNEQFF
>NA|TRBJ2-7|TRBV28|NA
TGTGCCACGAGCTTTAGGTCCTACGAGCAGTACTTC
CATSFRSYEQYF
>NA|TRBJ1-2|TRBV4-3|NA
TGCGCCAGCAGCCAGGGGGGACCAGGGAATGGCTACACCTTC
CASSQGGPGNGYTF
>NA|TRBJ1-1|TRBV7-6|TRBD1
TGTGCCAGCAGCTTTCAGGTTGCGGGACAGGGAGCTGAAGCTTTCTTT
CASSFQVAGQGAEAFF
>NA|TRBJ1-2|TRBV7-9|NA
TGTGCCAGCAGCTTCACAGGGACCGGCTACACCTTC
CASSFTGTGYTF
>NA|TRBJ2-5|TRBV6-6|NA
TGTGCCAGCAGTTACCCGAATGTAGGTGGGGAGACCCAGTACTTC
CASSYPNVGGETQYF
>NA|TRBJ2-7|TRBV2|NA
TGTGCCAGCAGTAGTAACAGGGAACACGAGCAGTACTTC
CASSSNREHEQYF
>NA|TRBJ2-3|TRBV4-3|NA
TGCGCCAGCAGCCAAGATTTTGACGGGAGCACAGATACGCAGTATTTT
CASSQDFDGSTDTQYF
>NA|TRBJ1-5|TRBV7-5|NA
TGTGCCAGAAGCTTATGGGACAGGGGCAATCAGCCCCAGCATTTT
CARSLWDRGNQPQHF
>NA|TRBJ2-3|TRBV29-1|NA
TGCAGCGTTGAAGAGGGGCCAGATACGCAGTATTTT
CSVEEGPDTQYF
>many|TRBJ2-7|TRBV6-2/TRBV6-3|NA
TGTGCCAGCAGCCGCGAATACGAGCAGTACTTC
CASSREYEQYF
>many|TRBJ2-3|TRBV6-4|TRBD2
TGTGCCAGCAGTCTTAGCGGGGGGACAGATACGCAGTATTTT
CASSLSGGTDTQYF
>NA|TRBJ2-2|TRBV24-1|NA
TGTGCCACCAGTGATCCGAGACACAACACCGGGGAGCTGTTTTTT
CATSDPRHNTGELFF
>NA|TRBJ2-5|TRBV7-9|TRBD1
TGTGCCAGCAGCCCCAGGGTAGGGGGCCGGCGAGAGACCCAGTACTTC
CASSPRVGGRRETQYF
>NA|TRBJ2-3|TRBV19|NA
TGTGCCAGTAGTACCACGGGGCCGGGCACAGATACGCAGTATTTT
CASSTTGPGTDTQYF
>NA|TRBJ2-1|TRBV5-6|NA
TGTGCCAGCAGCCGAGACCCGAGCTCCTACAATGAGCAGTTCTTC
CASSRDPSSYNEQFF